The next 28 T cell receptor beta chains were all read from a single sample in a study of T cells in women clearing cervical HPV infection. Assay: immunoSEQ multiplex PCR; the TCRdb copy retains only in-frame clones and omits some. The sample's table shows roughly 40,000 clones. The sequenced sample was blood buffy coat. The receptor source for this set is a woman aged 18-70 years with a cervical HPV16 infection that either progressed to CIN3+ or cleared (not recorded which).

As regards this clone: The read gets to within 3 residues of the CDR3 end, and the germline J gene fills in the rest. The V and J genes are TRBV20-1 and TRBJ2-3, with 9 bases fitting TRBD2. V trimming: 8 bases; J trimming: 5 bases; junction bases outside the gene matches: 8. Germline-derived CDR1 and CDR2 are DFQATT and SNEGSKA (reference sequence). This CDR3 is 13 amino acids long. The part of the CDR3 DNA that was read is TGCAGTCCCACTAGCGGGTTCGGAGATACG. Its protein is CSPTSGFGDT. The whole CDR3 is CSPTSGFGDTQYF.

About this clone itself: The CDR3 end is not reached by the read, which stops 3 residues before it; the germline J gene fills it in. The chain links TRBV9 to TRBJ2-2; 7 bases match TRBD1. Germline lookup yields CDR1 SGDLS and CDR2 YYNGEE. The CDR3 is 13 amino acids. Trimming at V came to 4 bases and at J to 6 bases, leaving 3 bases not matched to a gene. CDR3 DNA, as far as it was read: TGTGCCAGCAGCTTCCAGGGGGCCGGGGAG. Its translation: CASSFQGAGE. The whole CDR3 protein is CASSFQGAGELFF.

The CDR3 DNA, read in part, is TGTGCCAGCAGCTTGAACGGGTATAGCACAGATACG. Protein: CASSLNGYSTDT. The CDR3 in its entirety is CASSLNGYSTDTQYF. The chain has TRBV7-3 and TRBJ2-3; D is unresolved. The read stops 3 residues short of the end of the CDR3; the missing end is completed from the germline J gene. Between the trimmed V and J ends, which lost 3 bases and 0 bases, there was a span of 10 bases. The CDR3 contains 15 residues. Germline V CDR1 and CDR2: SGHTA, FQGTGA.

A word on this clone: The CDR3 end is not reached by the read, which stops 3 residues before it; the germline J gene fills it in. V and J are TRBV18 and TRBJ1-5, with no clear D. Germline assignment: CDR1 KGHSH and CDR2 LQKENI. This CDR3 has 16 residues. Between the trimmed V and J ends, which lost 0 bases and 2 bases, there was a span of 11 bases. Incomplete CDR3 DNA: TGTGCCAGCTCACCACCTGGCCAGGCTGGCAATCAGCCC. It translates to CASSPPGQAGNQP. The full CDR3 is CASSPPGQAGNQPQHF.

CDR3 bases read: TGCAGTGTCCAACGGGGGAGCTCCTACAATGAG. Amino acids: CSVQRGSSYNE. The full CDR3 reads CSVQRGSSYNEQFF. The chain links TRBV20-1 to TRBJ2-1, with a tentative D call TRBD2 (6 bases). Read coverage stops 3 residues before the CDR3 terminus; the germline J gene supplies the remainder. Between the trimmed V and J ends, which lost 7 bases and 0 bases, there was a span of 13 bases. CDR1 and CDR2 (germline): DFQATT, SNEGSKA (reference sequence). This CDR3 has 14 residues.

The part of the CDR3 DNA that was read is TGTGCCAGCAGCTCAATCGCGGGGAACACAGATACG. It translates to CASSSIAGNTDT. The complete CDR3 reads CASSSIAGNTDTQYF. This chain joins TRBV11-2 and TRBJ2-3; weak D call: TRBD2 (6 bases). From the germline J gene comes the end of the CDR3, since the read stops 3 residues before it. The germline V gene encodes CDR1 SGHAT and CDR2 FQNNGV. V was shortened by 4 bases and J by 2 bases, with 13 bases between the two germline ends. The CDR3 covers 15 residues.

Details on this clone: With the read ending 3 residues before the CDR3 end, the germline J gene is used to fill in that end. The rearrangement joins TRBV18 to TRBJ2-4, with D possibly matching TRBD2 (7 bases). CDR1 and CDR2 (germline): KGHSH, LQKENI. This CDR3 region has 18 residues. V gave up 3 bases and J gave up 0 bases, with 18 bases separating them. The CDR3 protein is CASSPPGGSTVAKNIQYF. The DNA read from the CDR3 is TGTGCCAGCTCACCCCCGGGGGGCAGTACCGTAGCCAAAAACATT.

The CDR3 loop reads CASSPYGGQGEPEAFF. The CDR3 DNA, read in part, is TGCGCCAGCAGCCCTTACGGCGGACAGGGCGAACCTGAA. The chain links TRBV5-1 to TRBJ1-1; 8 nucleotides align to TRBD1. The CDR3 end lies 3 residues beyond the end of the read and is filled in from the germline J gene. Germline assignment: CDR1 SGHRS and CDR2 YFSETQ. The trim removed 4 bases at V and 6 bases at J, leaving 14 bases unmatched. The CDR3 length is 16 residues.

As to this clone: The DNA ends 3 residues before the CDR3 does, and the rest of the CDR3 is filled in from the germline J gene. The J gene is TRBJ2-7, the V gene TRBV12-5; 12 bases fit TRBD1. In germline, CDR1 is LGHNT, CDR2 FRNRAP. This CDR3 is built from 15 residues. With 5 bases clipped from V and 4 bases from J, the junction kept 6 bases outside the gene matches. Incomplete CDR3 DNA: TGTGCTAGTGGTCCCGGGACAGGGGGCCCGTACGAG. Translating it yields CASGPGTGGPYE. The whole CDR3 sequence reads CASGPGTGGPYEQYF.

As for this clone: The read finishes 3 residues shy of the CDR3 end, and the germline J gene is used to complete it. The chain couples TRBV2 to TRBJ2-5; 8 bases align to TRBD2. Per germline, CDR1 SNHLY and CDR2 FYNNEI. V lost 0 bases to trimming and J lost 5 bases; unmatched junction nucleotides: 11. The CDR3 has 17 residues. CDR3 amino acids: CASSEALAGSPVETQYF. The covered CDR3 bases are TGTGCCAGCAGTGAAGCGTTAGCGGGGTCGCCAGTTGAGACC.

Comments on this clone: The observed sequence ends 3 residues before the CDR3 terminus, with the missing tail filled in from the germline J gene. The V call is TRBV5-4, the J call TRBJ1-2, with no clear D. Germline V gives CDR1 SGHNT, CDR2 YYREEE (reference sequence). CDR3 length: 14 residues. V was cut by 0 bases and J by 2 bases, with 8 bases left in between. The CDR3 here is CASSLEAENYGYTF. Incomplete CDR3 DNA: TGTGCCAGCAGCTTGGAGGCAGAAAACTATGGC.

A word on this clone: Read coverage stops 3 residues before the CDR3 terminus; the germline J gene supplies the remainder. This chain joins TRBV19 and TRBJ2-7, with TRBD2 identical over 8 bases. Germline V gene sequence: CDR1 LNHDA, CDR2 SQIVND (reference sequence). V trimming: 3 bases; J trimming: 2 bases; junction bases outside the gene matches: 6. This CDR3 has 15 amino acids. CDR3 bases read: TGTGCCAGTAGTATGGGAGCGGGGGCTACCTACGAG. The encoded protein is CASSMGAGATYE. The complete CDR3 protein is CASSMGAGATYEQYF.

This CDR3 is CSARERAGGLYEQYF. The CDR3 bases that were read are TGCAGTGCTAGAGAACGGGCGGGGGGGCTCTACGAG. The chain has TRBV20-1 and TRBJ2-7, with 9 nucleotides matching TRBD2. The CDR3 extends 3 residues past the end of the read, so its final part is completed from the germline J gene. The CDR3 has 15 amino acids. CDR1 and CDR2 (germline): DFQATT, SNEGSKA (reference sequence). The trim removed 0 bases at V and 3 bases at J, leaving 6 bases unmatched.

CDR3 DNA, as far as it was read: TGCAGTGCTCGGAATGGACTTTATGGC. Its translation: CSARNGLYG. The CDR3 in full is CSARNGLYGYTF. The genes are TRBV20-1 and TRBJ1-2; D gene unclear. The CDR3 end is not reached by the read, which stops 3 residues before it; the germline J gene fills it in. Germline V gives CDR1 DFQATT, CDR2 SNEGSKA (reference sequence). V was cut by 5 bases and J by 5 bases, with 12 bases left in between. The CDR3 spans 12 residues.

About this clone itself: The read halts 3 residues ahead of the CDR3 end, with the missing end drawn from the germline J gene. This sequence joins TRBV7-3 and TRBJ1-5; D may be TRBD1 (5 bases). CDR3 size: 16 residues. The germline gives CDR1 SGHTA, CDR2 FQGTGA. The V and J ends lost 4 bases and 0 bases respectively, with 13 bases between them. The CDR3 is CASSSGVGGSNQPQHF. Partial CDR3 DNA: TGTGCCAGCAGCTCGGGGGTGGGGGGTAGCAATCAGCCC.

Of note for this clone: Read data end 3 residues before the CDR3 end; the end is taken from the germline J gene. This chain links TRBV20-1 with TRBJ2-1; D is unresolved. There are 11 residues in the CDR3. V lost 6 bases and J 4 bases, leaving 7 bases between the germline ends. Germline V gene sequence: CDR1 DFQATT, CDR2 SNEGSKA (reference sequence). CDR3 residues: CSALSYNEQFF. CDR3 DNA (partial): TGCAGTGCCCTCAGTTACAATGAG.

CDR3 bases read: TGCGCCAGCAGCCACGACCGGCTAGCGGGGGGCTACGAG. This codes for CASSHDRLAGGYE. The full CDR3 reads CASSHDRLAGGYEQYF. V is TRBV4-1 and J is TRBJ2-7, with TRBD2 matching over 11 bases. The read terminates 3 residues before the CDR3 end, so the remaining end is supplied by the germline J gene. The CDR3 consists of 16 residues. Germline CDR1 MGHRA, CDR2 YSYEKL. The V segment lost 3 bases and the J segment 3 bases; nucleotides outside the gene matches: 7.

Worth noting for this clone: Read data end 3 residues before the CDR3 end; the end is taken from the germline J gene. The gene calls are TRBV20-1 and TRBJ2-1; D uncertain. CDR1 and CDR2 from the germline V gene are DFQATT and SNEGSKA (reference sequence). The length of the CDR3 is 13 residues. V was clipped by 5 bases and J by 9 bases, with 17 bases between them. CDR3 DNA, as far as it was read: TGCAGTGCTCAAGTACCTACGAGAATTGAG. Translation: CSAQVPTRIE. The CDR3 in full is CSAQVPTRIEQFF.

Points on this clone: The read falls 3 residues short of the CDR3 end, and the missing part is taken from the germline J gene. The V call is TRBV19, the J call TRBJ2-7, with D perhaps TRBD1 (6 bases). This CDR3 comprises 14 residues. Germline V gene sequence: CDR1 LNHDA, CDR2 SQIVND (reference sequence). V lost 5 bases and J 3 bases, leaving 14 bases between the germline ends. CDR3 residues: CASSARTAFYEQYF. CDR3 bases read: TGTGCCAGTAGTGCTAGGACAGCTTTCTACGAG. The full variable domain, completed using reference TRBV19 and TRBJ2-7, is DGGITQSPKYLFRKEGQNVTLSCEQNLNHDAMYWYRQDPGQGLRLIYYSQIVNDFQKGDIAEGYSVSREKKESFPLTVTSAQKNPTAFYLCASSARTAFYEQYFGPGTRLTVT.

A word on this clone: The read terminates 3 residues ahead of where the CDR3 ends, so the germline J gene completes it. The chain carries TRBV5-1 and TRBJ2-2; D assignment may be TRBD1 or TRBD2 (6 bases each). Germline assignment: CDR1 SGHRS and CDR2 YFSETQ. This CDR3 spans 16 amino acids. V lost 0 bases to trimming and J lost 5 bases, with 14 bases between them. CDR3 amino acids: CASSLAGQGRTGELFF. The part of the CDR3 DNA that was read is TGCGCCAGCAGCTTGGCTGGGCAGGGGAGGACCGGGGAG.

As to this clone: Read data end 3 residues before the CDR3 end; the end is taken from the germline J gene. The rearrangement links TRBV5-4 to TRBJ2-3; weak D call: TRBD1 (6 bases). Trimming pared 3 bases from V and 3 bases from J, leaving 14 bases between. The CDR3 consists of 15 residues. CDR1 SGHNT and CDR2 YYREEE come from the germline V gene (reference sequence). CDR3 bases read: TGTGCCAGCAGCTCCGGGGTGGGGGCAACAGATACG. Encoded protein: CASSSGVGATDT. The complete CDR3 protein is CASSSGVGATDTQYF.

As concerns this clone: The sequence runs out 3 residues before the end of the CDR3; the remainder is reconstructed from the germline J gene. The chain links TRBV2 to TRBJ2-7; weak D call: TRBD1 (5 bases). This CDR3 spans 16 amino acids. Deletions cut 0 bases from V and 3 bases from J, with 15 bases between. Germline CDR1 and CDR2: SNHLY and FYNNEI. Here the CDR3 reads CASSEASTWGGYEQYF. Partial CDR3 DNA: TGTGCCAGCAGTGAAGCGTCAACCTGGGGCGGCTACGAG. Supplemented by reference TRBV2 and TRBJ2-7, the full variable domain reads EPEVTQTPSHQVTQMGQEVILRCVPISNHLYFYWYRQILGQKVEFLVSFYNNEISEKSEIFDDQFSVERPDGSNFTLKIRSTKLEDSAMYFCASSEASTWGGYEQYFGPGTRLTVT.

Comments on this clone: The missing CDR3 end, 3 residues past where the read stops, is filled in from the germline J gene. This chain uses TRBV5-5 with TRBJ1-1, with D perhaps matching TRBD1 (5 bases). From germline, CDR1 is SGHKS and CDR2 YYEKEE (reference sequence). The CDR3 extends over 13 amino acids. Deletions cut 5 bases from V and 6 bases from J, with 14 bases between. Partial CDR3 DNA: TGTGCCAGCAGGTTAGGGGTGGGCGCTGAA. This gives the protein CASRLGVGAE. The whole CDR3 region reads CASRLGVGAEAFF. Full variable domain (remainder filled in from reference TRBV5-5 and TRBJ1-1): DAGVTQSPTHLIKTRGQQVTLRCSPISGHKSVSWYQQVLGQGPQFIFQYYEKEERGRGNFPDRFSARQFPNYSSELNVNALLLGDSALYLCASRLGVGAEAFFGQGTRLTVV.

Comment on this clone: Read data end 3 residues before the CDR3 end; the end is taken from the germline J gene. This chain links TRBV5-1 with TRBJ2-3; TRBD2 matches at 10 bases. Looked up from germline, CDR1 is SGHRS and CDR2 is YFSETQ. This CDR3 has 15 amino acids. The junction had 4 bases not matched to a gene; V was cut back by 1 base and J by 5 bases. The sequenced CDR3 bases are TGCGCCAGCAGCTTGCAAGCGGGGGGGCGAGATACG. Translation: CASSLQAGGRDT. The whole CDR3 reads CASSLQAGGRDTQYF.

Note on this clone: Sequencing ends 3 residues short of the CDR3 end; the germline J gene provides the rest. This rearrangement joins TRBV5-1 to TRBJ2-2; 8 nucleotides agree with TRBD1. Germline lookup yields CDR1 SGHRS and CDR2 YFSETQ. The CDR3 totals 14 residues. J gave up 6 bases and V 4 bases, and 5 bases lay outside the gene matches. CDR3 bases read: TGCGCCAGCAGCAGGACAGGGAGTCCCGGGGAG. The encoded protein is CASSRTGSPGE. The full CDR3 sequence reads CASSRTGSPGELFF.

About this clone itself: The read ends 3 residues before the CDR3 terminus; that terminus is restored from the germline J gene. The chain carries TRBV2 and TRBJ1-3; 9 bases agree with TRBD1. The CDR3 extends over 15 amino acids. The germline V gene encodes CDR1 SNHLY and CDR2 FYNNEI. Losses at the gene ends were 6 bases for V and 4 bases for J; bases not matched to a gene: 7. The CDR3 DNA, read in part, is TGTGCCAGCAGAAGGACAGGGGTCCTCGGAAACACC. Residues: CASRRTGVLGNT. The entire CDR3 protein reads CASRRTGVLGNTIYF.

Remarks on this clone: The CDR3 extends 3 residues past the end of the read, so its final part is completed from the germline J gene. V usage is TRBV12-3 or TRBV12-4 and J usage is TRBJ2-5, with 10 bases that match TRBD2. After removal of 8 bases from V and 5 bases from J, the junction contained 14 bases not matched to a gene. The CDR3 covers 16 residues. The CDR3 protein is CASRPASGGGGETQYF. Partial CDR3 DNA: TGTGCCAGCCGACCGGCTAGCGGGGGAGGAGGGGAGACC.

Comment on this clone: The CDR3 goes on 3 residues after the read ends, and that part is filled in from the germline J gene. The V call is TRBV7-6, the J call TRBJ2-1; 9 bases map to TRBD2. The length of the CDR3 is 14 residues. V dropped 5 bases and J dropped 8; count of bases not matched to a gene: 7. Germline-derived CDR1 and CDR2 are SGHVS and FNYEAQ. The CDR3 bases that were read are TGTGCCAGCAGCACCGGGACTAGCTTCGATGAG. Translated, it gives CASSTGTSFDE. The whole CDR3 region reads CASSTGTSFDEQFF. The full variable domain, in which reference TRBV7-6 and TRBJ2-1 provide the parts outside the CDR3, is GAGVSQSPRYKVTKRGQDVALRCDPISGHVSLYWYRQALGQGPEFLTYFNYEAQQDKSGLPNDRFSAERPEGSISTLTIQRTEQRDSAMYRCASSTGTSFDEQFFGPGTRLTVL.